This entry lists 13 T cell receptor beta chains sequenced from one sample in a study of ipilimumab plus nivolumab after autologous stem cell transplantation. Assay used: immunoSEQ multiplex PCR; TCRdb lists only in-frame clones, some missing. The sample has 20,000 to 25,000 clones, 77% seen once; the top ten hold roughly 20%. This sample comprised PBMCs, obtained in a trial of ipilimumab plus nivolumab as post-transplant consolidation. These receptors originate from a male donor with diffuse large B-cell lymphoma.

This clone was recorded once. The gene calls are TRBV18 and TRBJ2-7; 8 positions agree with TRBD2. There are 15 residues in the CDR3. Germline V CDR1 and CDR2: KGHSH, LQKENI. V trimming: 0 bases; J trimming: 7 bases; junction bases outside the gene matches: 8. The CDR3, as DNA: TGTGCCAGCTCACCACCGGGTGGGCTAGCGGGTGAGCAGTACTTC. This translates into CASSPPGGLAGEQYF.

This clone appeared a single time. The J gene is TRBJ2-7, the V gene TRBV9; D uncertain. The germline gives CDR1 SGDLS, CDR2 YYNGEE. The CDR3 consists of 14 residues. Trimming left V 4 bases short and J 1 base short, with 12 bases between. In DNA, the CDR3 is TGTGCCAGCAGCCCCCGGACGGAATCCTACGAGCAGTACTTC. Translation gives CASSPRTESYEQYF. Full variable domain (remainder filled in from reference TRBV9 and TRBJ2-7): DSGVTQTPKHLITATGQRVTLRCSPRSGDLSVYWYQQSLDQGLQFLIQYYNGEERAKGNILERFSAQQFPDLHSELNLSSLELGDSALYFCASSPRTESYEQYFGPGTRLTVT.

V is TRBV5-1 and J is TRBJ2-7; D gene unclear. This CDR3 has 14 residues. Trimming shortened V by 0 bases and J by 5 bases, and 12 bases separated the two germline ends. Per the germline V gene, CDR1 is SGHRS and CDR2 is YFSETQ. The CDR3 is CASSLDGQDDEQYF. The CDR3, as DNA: TGCGCCAGCAGCTTGGACGGGCAGGACGACGAGCAGTACTTC.

This clone is labeled medium-sized. The chain employs TRBV10-3 and TRBJ2-1; 7 bases map to TRBD1. Germline V lookup: CDR1 ENHRY, CDR2 SYGVKD. This CDR3 contains 13 residues. The ends lost 4 bases at V and 9 bases at J; junction bases unmatched: 6. The CDR3 is CAISAPRTGEQFF. CDR3 sequence (DNA): TGTGCCATCAGTGCTCCGCGGACAGGTGAGCAGTTCTTC.

In its sample, this clone was seen a few times. V is TRBV27 and J is TRBJ2-2; TRBD1 aligns across 9 bases. The junction had 3 bases not matched to a gene; V was cut back by 6 bases and J by 1 base. The CDR3 is 15 residues long. CDR1 MNHEY and CDR2 SMNVEV come from the germline V gene (reference sequence). CDR3 bases: TGTGCCAGCAGCCGGACAGGGGTGAACACCGGGGAGCTGTTTTTT. Its translation is CASSRTGVNTGELFF.

The chain combines TRBV7-9 with TRBJ2-7, with a possible D match to TRBD1 (6 bases). Trimming shortened V by 1 base and J by 6 bases, and 10 bases separated the two germline ends. The CDR3 runs 13 residues. Per germline, CDR1 SEHNR and CDR2 FQNEAQ (reference sequence). This CDR3 reads CASSLDRDTEQYF. The CDR3 nucleotides read TGTGCCAGCAGCTTAGACAGGGACACCGAGCAGTACTTC. Together with reference TRBV7-9 and TRBJ2-7, the CDR3 gives the full variable domain: DTGVSQNPRHKITKRGQNVTFRCDPISEHNRLYWYRQTLGQGPEFLTYFQNEAQLEKSRLLSDRFSAERPKGSFSTLEIQRTEQGDSAMYLCASSLDRDTEQYFGPGTRLTVT.

V is TRBV7-2 and J is TRBJ1-5, with 8 bases lining up with TRBD1. J gave up 4 bases and V 1 base, and 3 bases lay outside the gene matches. Germline values: CDR1 SGHTA, CDR2 FQGNSA. CDR3 length equals 15 residues. The CDR3 spells CASSLGTGWNQPQHF. In nucleotides, the CDR3 is TGTGCCAGCAGCTTAGGGACAGGGTGGAATCAGCCCCAGCATTTT.

The chain is built from TRBV11-1 and TRBJ1-5, with no clear D. The CDR3 spans 13 residues. Per the germline V gene, CDR1 is SGHAT and CDR2 is FQDESV (reference sequence). V was shortened by 8 bases and J by 6 bases, with 14 bases between the two germline ends. In nucleotides, the CDR3 is TGTGCCAGCCTCCCTCCAATGTCTCAGCCCCAGCATTTT. Translating it yields CASLPPMSQPQHF.

The chain has TRBV5-6 and TRBJ2-7, with 10 bases aligning to TRBD1. Germline trimming cut 4 bases from V and 3 bases from J; bases unmatched to any gene: 19. The CDR3 loop spans 19 amino acids. CDR1 and CDR2 from the germline V gene are SGHDT and YYEEEE. CDR3 loop: CASSILTALGQGDDYEQYF. CDR3 nucleotide sequence: TGTGCCAGCAGCATCCTCACCGCCCTAGGACAGGGGGACGACTACGAGCAGTACTTC.

This sequence joins TRBV7-2 and TRBJ1-1; 7 bases match TRBD1. Germline V lookup: CDR1 SGHTA, CDR2 FQGNSA. Unmatched junction bases numbered 4, after V lost 5 bases and J lost 1 base. The CDR3 runs 14 residues. CDR3 bases: TGTGCCAGCAGCCCAGGGACAGCGAACACTGAAGCTTTCTTT. This codes for CASSPGTANTEAFF.

This clone has just a few counts. J is TRBJ1-1 and V is TRBV19; the D is unclear. The V gene's germline CDR1 is LNHDA and CDR2 SQIVND (reference sequence). V was shortened by 6 bases and J by 4 bases, with 9 bases between the two germline ends. The CDR3 length is 12 residues. CDR3 DNA sequence: TGTGCCAGTAGGCAGGCCCCCACTGAAGCTTTCTTT. Encoded protein: CASRQAPTEAFF.

This clone was observed a single time. The chain recombines TRBV19 with TRBJ2-6, with D possibly matching TRBD1 (5 bases). Trimming left V 3 bases short and J 0 bases short, with 15 bases between. The CDR3 extends over 18 amino acids. Germline CDR1 LNHDA, CDR2 SQIVND (reference sequence). The CDR3 DNA reads as TGTGCCAGTAGTATGCGGTCCAGGGCCAACTCTGGGGCCAACGTCCTGACTTTC. Amino acids: CASSMRSRANSGANVLTF.

This rearrangement joins TRBV7-9 to TRBJ2-1; 9 bases fit TRBD1. This CDR3 is 14 amino acids long. Germline assignment: CDR1 SEHNR and CDR2 FQNEAQ (reference sequence). Trimming cost V 5 bases and J 6 bases; bases outside gene matches: 5. CDR3 nucleotides: TGTGCCAGCAGCCCAGGACAGGGGTTCAATGAGCAGTTCTTC. Amino acids: CASSPGQGFNEQFF.